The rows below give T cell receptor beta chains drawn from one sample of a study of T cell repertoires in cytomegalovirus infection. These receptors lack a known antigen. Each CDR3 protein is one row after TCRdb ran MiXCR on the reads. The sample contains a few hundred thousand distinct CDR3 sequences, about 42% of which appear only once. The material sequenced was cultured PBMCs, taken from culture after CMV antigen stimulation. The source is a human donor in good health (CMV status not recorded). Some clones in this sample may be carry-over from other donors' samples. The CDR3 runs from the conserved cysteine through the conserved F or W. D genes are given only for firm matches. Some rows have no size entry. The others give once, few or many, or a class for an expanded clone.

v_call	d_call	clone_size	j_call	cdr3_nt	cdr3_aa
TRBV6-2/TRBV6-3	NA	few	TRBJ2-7	TGTGCCAGCAGTTACTCGGTCTCTCGCCTCTACGAGCAGTACTTC	CASSYSVSRLYEQYF
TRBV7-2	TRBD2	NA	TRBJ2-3	TGTGCCAGCAGCTTACATACGATAGCGGGAGGGCAGGCAGATACGCAGTATTTT	CASSLHTIAGGQADTQYF
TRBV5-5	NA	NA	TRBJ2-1	TGTGCCAGCAGCCCAGCCGCGGATCTTCCCTACAATGAGCAGTTCTTC	CASSPAADLPYNEQFF
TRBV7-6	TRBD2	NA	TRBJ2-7	TGTGCCAGCAGCTTAGCTAGCGGGACATCCTACGAGCAGTACTTC	CASSLASGTSYEQYF
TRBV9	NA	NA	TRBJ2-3	TGTGCCAGCAGCGCCCAGGCCATCACAGATACGCAGTATTTT	CASSAQAITDTQYF
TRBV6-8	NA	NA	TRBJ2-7	TGTGCCAGCAGCCTCACGGGGCAGCCCTACGAGCAGTACTTC	CASSLTGQPYEQYF
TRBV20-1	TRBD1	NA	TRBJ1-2	TGCAGTGCCGGGGACAGGTCTAACTATGGCTACACCTTC	CSAGDRSNYGYTF
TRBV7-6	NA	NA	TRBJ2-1	TGTGCCAGCAGCTTCTCCAGGGGACATGAGCAGTTCTTC	CASSFSRGHEQFF
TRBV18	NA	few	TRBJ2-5	TGTGCCAGCTCACCGATAGAAAAAGAGACCCAGTACTTC	CASSPIEKETQYF
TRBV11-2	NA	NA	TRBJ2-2	TGTGCCAGCAGCTCTCCTACTTGGGGAGCGAACACCGGGGAGCTGTTTTTT	CASSSPTWGANTGELFF
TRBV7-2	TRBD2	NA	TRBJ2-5	TGTGCCAGCAGCCCCCGCGGGGGACAGACCCAGTACTTC	CASSPRGGQTQYF
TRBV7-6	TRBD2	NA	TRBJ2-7	TGTGCCAGCAGCCCCAAAACTAGCGGGGGCCGTATATCCTACGAGCAGTACTTC	CASSPKTSGGRISYEQYF
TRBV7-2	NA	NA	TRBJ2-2	TGTGCCAGCAGCTTACAGCAGACGGCGAAATCAGTAAGGGCCGGGGAGCTGTTTTTT	CASSLQQTAKSVRAGELFF
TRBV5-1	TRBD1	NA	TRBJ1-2	TGCGCCAGCAGCCCTGGTACAGGGGACGACTACACCTTC	CASSPGTGDDYTF
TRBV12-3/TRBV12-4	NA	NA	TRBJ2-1	TGTGCCAGCAGTTTATTCGATGGAAGGCTCTCCTACAATGAGCAGTTCTTC	CASSLFDGRLSYNEQFF